This T cell receptor (beta chain) comes out of a study of molecular identifiers for immune sequencing clone quantification. Previously described methods and listed TCR primers produced bulk TCR libraries. TCRdb redid the calling of the PCR reads with MiXCR, one entry per CDR3 protein. The sample contains approximately 680,000 distinct CDR3 sequences, 25% of which appear only once. Sorting isolated naive CD8 T cells as CD8+CD4-CCR7+CD45RA+ events. This clonotype appeared a few times. Trimming took 3 bases from V and 6 from J, leaving 15 bases between them. The CDR3 length is 14 residues. Germline V gene data show CDR1 as LNHDA and CDR2 as SQIVND (reference sequence).

The chain has TRBV19 and TRBJ2-7; possibly TRBD1 for D (6 bases). The specimen sequenced was naive CD8+ T cells from blood, with Jurkat cell RNA spiked in. Subset: FACS-sorted CD8+CD4-CCR7+CD45RA+ naive T cells. The clonotype originates from a human donor in good health. Some libraries in this study had Jurkat cell RNA spiked in. In DNA form, the CDR3 reads TGTGCCAGTAGTATGACAGGATCTCCTGTCGAGCAGTACTTC. This translates into CASSMTGSPVEQYF.